One and the same sample provided the 20 T cell receptor beta chains below, sequenced in a study of blood T cell repertoires in COVID-19. The assay was immunoSEQ multiplex PCR, and TCRdb's table has in-frame clones only and misses some. The sample holds roughly 190,000 clones, 85% seen once. Sequenced sample: peripheral blood. Receptors were obtained from a woman between 55 and 75 years old with acute or convalescent COVID-19.

In its sample, this clone was seen a few times. This chain links TRBV2 with TRBJ1-1; the D is unclear. Germline-derived CDR1 and CDR2 are SNHLY and FYNNEI. Trimming removed 0 bases at V and 1 base at J, with 9 bases between. This CDR3 spans 15 amino acids. In DNA form, the CDR3 reads TGTGCCAGCAGTGAAGCGCGAGGAGAGAACACTGAAGCTTTCTTT. This codes for CASSEARGENTEAFF.

The chain links TRBV6-5 to TRBJ1-2, with D maybe TRBD1 (5 bases). Germline-derived CDR1 and CDR2 are MNHEY and SVGAGI. This CDR3 region has 16 residues. V was shortened by 0 bases and J by 0 bases, with 11 bases between the two germline ends. The CDR3 bases are TGTGCCAGCAGTTACTCGGGGCAGCCAGCTAACTATGGCTACACCTTC. Its translation: CASSYSGQPANYGYTF.

The rearrangement uses TRBV6-5 and TRBJ1-2; D may be TRBD1 (5 bases). The CDR3 extends over 14 amino acids. Germline values: CDR1 MNHEY, CDR2 SVGAGI. V was cut by 6 bases and J by 3 bases, with 14 bases left in between. In nucleotides, the CDR3 is TGTGCCAGCAGAGACAGTGGTCCCTACTATGGCTACACCTTC. Translated, it gives CASRDSGPYYGYTF.

The J gene is TRBJ1-3, the V gene TRBV27; possible D gene TRBD1, 6 bases. The CDR3 spans 16 residues. The germline CDR1 and CDR2 sequences are MNHEY and SMNVEV (reference sequence). The V end was cut by 6 bases, the J end by 0 bases, with 15 bases between. As DNA, the CDR3 is TGTGCCAGCAGCCCCCTCGGACAGTACTCTGGAAACACCATATATTTT. Protein sequence: CASSPLGQYSGNTIYF.

Written as DNA, the CDR3 is TGTGCCAGCATCCCAGACAGGGTTCTCGAGCAGTACTTC. It yields the protein CASIPDRVLEQYF. The chain uses TRBV6-5 and TRBJ2-7; TRBD1 matches at 7 bases. This CDR3 has 13 residues. Germline assignment: CDR1 MNHEY and CDR2 SVGAGI. The ends lost 7 bases at V and 6 bases at J; junction bases unmatched: 9.

Here the CDR3 reads CASSWGTGSPAEAFF. The CDR3 DNA is TGTGCCAGCTCCTGGGGCACAGGTTCACCTGCTGAAGCTTTCTTT. The chain couples TRBV18 to TRBJ1-1, with a possible D match to TRBD1 (5 bases). V was trimmed by 6 bases and J by 6 bases, leaving 20 bases between them. Looked up from germline, CDR1 is KGHSH and CDR2 is LQKENI. The CDR3 loop spans 15 amino acids.

The rearrangement joins TRBV28 to TRBJ1-6; TRBD1 is a possible D gene (5 bases). Germline-derived CDR1 and CDR2 are MDHEN and SYDVKM. V was cut by 6 bases and J by 5 bases, with 14 bases left in between. The CDR3 is made up of 15 amino acids. In DNA, the CDR3 is TGTGCCAGCAGCTCTACCGGGACTAATAATTCACCCCTCCACTTT. Protein product: CASSSTGTNNSPLHF.

Only a few counts were recorded for this clone. J is TRBJ2-1 and V is TRBV5-6, with TRBD2 matching over 9 bases. The junction had 3 bases not matched to a gene; V was cut back by 2 bases and J by 6 bases. CDR1 and CDR2 (germline): SGHDT, YYEEEE. The CDR3 runs to 14 residues. The CDR3 spells CASSFSLAGNEQFF. CDR3 DNA: TGTGCCAGCAGCTTTTCACTAGCGGGCAATGAGCAGTTCTTC.

The rearrangement uses TRBV5-4 and TRBJ2-7, with 7 bases lining up with TRBD1. The germline V gene has CDR1 SGHNT and CDR2 YYREEE (reference sequence). After removal of 5 bases from V and 3 bases from J, the junction contained 2 bases not matched to a gene. The length of the CDR3 is 12 residues. CDR3 DNA: TGTGCCAGCAGTCGACAGGGCTACGAGCAGTACTTC. Translated, it gives CASSRQGYEQYF. Full variable domain (missing parts from reference TRBV5-4 and TRBJ2-7): ETGVTQSPTHLIKTRGQQVTLRCSSQSGHNTVSWYQQALGQGPQFIFQYYREEENGRGNFPPRFSGLQFPNYSSELNVNALELDDSALYLCASSRQGYEQYFGPGTRLTVT.

The chain couples TRBV5-1 to TRBJ2-5, with 8 nucleotides matching TRBD2. The CDR3 spans 14 residues. In germline, CDR1 is SGHRS, CDR2 YFSETQ. V lost 0 bases and J lost 4; bases outside the gene matches: 2. CDR3 sequence reads: CASSLGAGVETQYF. In nucleotides, the CDR3 is TGCGCCAGCAGCTTGGGAGCGGGAGTAGAGACCCAGTACTTC.

This chain connects TRBV12-3 or TRBV12-4 to TRBJ2-7, with D maybe TRBD1 (6 bases). This CDR3 contains 12 residues. V lost 4 bases and J lost 5, with 9 bases in between. The CDR3 DNA follows: TGTGCCAGCAGTTACAGGGTCGACGAGCAGTACTTC. It yields the protein CASSYRVDEQYF.

The rearrangement joins TRBV23-1 to TRBJ2-7; D may be TRBD1 (5 bases). TRBV23-1 is classed as an ORF, of uncertain function. The V and J ends lost 5 bases and 5 bases respectively, with 19 bases between them. This CDR3 comprises 15 residues. The CDR3 protein is CASSIKKQVWHEQYF. CDR3 nucleotide sequence: TGCGCCAGCAGTATAAAGAAACAGGTTTGGCACGAGCAGTACTTC.

This chain joins TRBV29-1 and TRBJ2-4; TRBD2 agrees at 10 bases. Germline lookup yields CDR1 SQVTM and CDR2 ANQGSEA. V shed 3 bases and J 1 base; nucleotides not matched to a gene: 9. CDR3 length: 17 amino acids. CDR3 region: CSVDSPSGRGAKNIQYF. CDR3 sequence (DNA): TGCAGCGTTGACAGCCCCAGCGGGAGGGGGGCCAAAAACATTCAGTACTTC.

The rearrangement joins TRBV27 to TRBJ1-1; TRBD1 aligns across 7 bases. Germline-derived CDR1 and CDR2 are MNHEY and SMNVEV (reference sequence). V lost 8 bases and J lost 6; bases outside the gene matches: 3. The CDR3 length is 11 residues. CDR3 bases: TGTGCCAGCTTCACAGGGGCTGAAGCTTTCTTT. Translation: CASFTGAEAFF.

This clone has a single count. The rearrangement joins TRBV6-5 to TRBJ1-1; D gene ambiguous. The germline V and J ends were trimmed by 0 bases and 7 bases, with 9 bases remaining between them. This CDR3 is 13 amino acids long. CDR1 and CDR2 (germline): MNHEY, SVGAGI. CDR3 in amino acids: CASSYSVGGEAFF. DNA of the CDR3: TGTGCCAGCAGTTACTCGGTTGGCGGTGAAGCTTTCTTT.

The chain links TRBV5-1 to TRBJ1-1; D perhaps matches TRBD1 (5 bases). Trimming cost V 0 bases and J 6 bases, with 12 bases left between them. The CDR3 consists of 14 residues. Germline-derived CDR1 and CDR2 are SGHRS and YFSETQ. CDR3 sequence (DNA): TGCGCCAGCAGCTTGGAGGGGAGGATGTCTGAAGCTTTCTTT. It encodes CASSLEGRMSEAFF.

This chain links TRBV10-2 with TRBJ1-5, with 7 nucleotides matching TRBD1. This CDR3 contains 15 residues. Germline-derived CDR1 and CDR2 are WSHSY and SAAADI. The ends lost 0 bases at V and 7 bases at J; junction bases unmatched: 6. The CDR3 DNA is TGCGCCAGCAGTGAGTCACTGACAGGGAGGCAGCCCCAGCATTTT. Translated, it gives CASSESLTGRQPQHF.

About this clone itself: At one boundary the junction diverges from the germline segment, which might be a read error. Other DNA variants within this sample encode the same CDR3. This rearrangement joins TRBV5-1 to TRBJ2-7; D might be TRBD2 (5 bases). The length of the CDR3 is 15 residues. Per the germline V gene, CDR1 is SGHRS and CDR2 is YFSETQ. CDR3 loop: CASSLSSGIPYEQYF. CDR3 nucleotide sequence: TGTGCCAGCAGCTTGTCAAGCGGAATCCCCTACGAGCAGTACTTC.

This clone was picked up one time. This chain uses TRBV6-6 with TRBJ1-1, with no clear D. CDR1 MNHNY and CDR2 SVGAGI come from the germline V gene (reference sequence). The CDR3 sequence is 12 residues long. V was pared by 0 bases and J by 7 bases, with 6 bases between. The CDR3 loop reads CASSYSRDEAFF. CDR3 nucleotide sequence: TGTGCCAGCAGTTACTCGAGAGATGAAGCTTTCTTT.

The rearrangement joins TRBV19 to TRBJ1-2; D is possibly TRBD1 (6 bases). The CDR3 sequence is 14 residues long. The V end lost 3 bases, the J end lost 2 bases, and 10 bases lay between the germline ends. Germline V gene data show CDR1 as LNHDA and CDR2 as SQIVND (reference sequence). CDR3 sequence (DNA): TGTGCCAGTAGTATCACAGGGAGAAACTATGGCTACACCTTC. Translated, it gives CASSITGRNYGYTF.